One and the same sample provided the 8 T cell receptor beta chains below, sequenced in a study of T cells in Graves' hyperthyroidism and ophthalmopathy. RNA transcripts yielded amplified TCR beta CDR3 regions. A set of HTBI primers served as the primers for a first-round RT-PCR of the TCR CDR3. TCRdb recomputed calls from the multiplex PCR reads with MiXCR, one row per CDR3 protein. The sample records under 250,000 distinct CDR3 sequences, over 15% being singletons. The specimen was blood. Receptors originate from a man over 45 with Graves' hyperthyroidism.

This clonotype was seen many times. The chain couples TRBV18 to TRBJ1-5; possible D gene TRBD1, 5 bases. Trimming pared 2 bases from V and 4 bases from J, leaving 12 bases between. Looked up from germline, CDR1 is KGHSH and CDR2 is LQKENI. The CDR3 totals 15 residues. CDR3 sequence reads: CASSPSGGGNQPQHF. Here the CDR3 DNA reads TGTGCCAGCTCACCATCGGGGGGAGGAAATCAGCCCCAGCATTTT.

This chain connects TRBV25-1 to TRBJ2-1; unclear D gene. CDR3 length: 16 residues. V was trimmed by 2 bases and J by 0 bases, leaving 11 bases between them. Germline-derived CDR1 and CDR2 are MGHDK and SYGVNS. CDR3 nucleotide sequence: TGTGCCAGCAGTGAACCCGGAAGGAGCTCCTACAATGAGCAGTTCTTC. This gives the protein CASSEPGRSSYNEQFF.

This clonotype has more than one count but fewer than ten. The V and J genes are TRBV20-1 and TRBJ1-5, with 10 bases that match TRBD1. CDR1 DFQATT and CDR2 SNEGSKA come from the germline V gene (reference sequence). V was clipped by 3 bases and J by 5 bases; unmatched bases: 10. This CDR3 region has 16 residues. CDR3 nucleotide sequence: TGCAGTGCTAGGGCCAGGGACAGGGGAGTGTATCAGCCCCAGCATTTT. Translation: CSARARDRGVYQPQHF.

Many counts were recorded for this clonotype. This sequence joins TRBV20-1 and TRBJ2-2; 13 bases are a match to TRBD2. The CDR3 extends over 18 amino acids. In germline, CDR1 is DFQATT, CDR2 SNEGSKA (reference sequence). The J segment lost 4 bases and the V segment lost 6 bases, leaving 14 bases of the junction unmatched. The chain's CDR3 is CSASGTSGRAVSTGELFF. The CDR3 DNA reads TGCAGTGCCAGCGGTACTAGCGGGAGGGCCGTAAGCACCGGGGAGCTGTTTTTT.

The V call is TRBV5-1, the J call TRBJ2-5; the D call may be TRBD1 or TRBD2 (5 bases each). In germline, CDR1 is SGHRS, CDR2 YFSETQ. Trimming left V 0 bases short and J 5 bases short, with 23 bases between. The CDR3 contains 18 residues. DNA of the CDR3: TGCGCCAGCAGCTTGGACCCCCCGGGGACGGGGATGTTCGAGACCCAGTACTTC. Encoded protein: CASSLDPPGTGMFETQYF. The whole variable domain, remainder taken from reference TRBV5-1 and TRBJ2-5, is KAGVTQTPRYLIKTRGQQVTLSCSPISGHRSVSWYQQTPGQGLQFLFEYFSETQRNKGNFPGRFSGRQFSNSRSEMNVSTLELGDSALYLCASSLDPPGTGMFETQYFGPGTRLLVL.

This chain joins TRBV19 and TRBJ2-7, with TRBD2 matching over 11 bases. CDR1 is LNHDA, CDR2 SQIVND, per germline (reference sequence). Germline trimming cut 6 bases from V and 5 bases from J; bases unmatched to any gene: 3. This CDR3 has 13 residues. CDR3 region: CASSTSGSHEQYF. The CDR3 DNA reads as TGTGCCAGTAGCACTAGCGGGAGCCACGAGCAGTACTTC.

This clonotype has at least ten counts. The chain is built from TRBV7-9 and TRBJ1-1; no clear D gene. V was pared by 1 base and J by 2 bases, with 8 bases between. The CDR3 has 14 residues. Germline V lookup: CDR1 SEHNR, CDR2 FQNEAQ (reference sequence). The chain's CDR3 is CASSLGFENTEAFF. In DNA, the CDR3 is TGTGCCAGCAGCTTAGGGTTCGAAAACACTGAAGCTTTCTTT.

This clonotype was counted a few times. V gene TRBV2 combines with J gene TRBJ2-7; 10 bases match TRBD2. The V gene end was trimmed by 2 bases and the J gene end by 6 bases; junction bases not matched to a gene: 4. This CDR3 spans 14 amino acids. CDR1 and CDR2 (germline): SNHLY, FYNNEI. The CDR3 DNA sequence: TGTGCCAGCAGTGAACAGCGGGAGGGAGGCGAGCAGTACTTC. This codes for CASSEQREGGEQYF.